This TCR beta chain was recovered during a study of blood T cells in healthy people across ages. This clonotype was recorded a few times. Antigen: not known. Individuals who donated were healthy Caucasians from Russia aged about 6 to 100. General study results and limits: A roughly linear fall in TCR beta diversity per million T cells was seen with increasing age.

With a J-beta primer mix and a sample-barcoded 5' primer, a second PCR ran roughly 7 to 11 cycles. From each sample, at least 3 million paired-end reads containing CDR3 were obtained. TCRdb redid the calling of the 5' RACE reads with MiXCR, one entry per CDR3 protein. The repertoire includes hundreds of thousands of distinct CDR3 sequences, under 80% of them detected once, and approximately 30% sits in the top ten. Trimming stripped 0 bases from V and 4 bases from J, with 9 bases between. CDR3 length: 14 amino acids. Germline V lookup: CDR1 SGHDN, CDR2 FVKESK. The chain recombines TRBV14 with TRBJ1-1; unclear D gene. The sequenced material came from blood. This TCR derives from a man aged 25 to 45 in good health. In DNA, the CDR3 is TGTGCCAGCAGCCAAGAAGGTGGGGTCACTGAAGCTTTCTTT. Amino acid sequence: CASSQEGGVTEAFF.